These 13 T cell receptor beta chains were all obtained from the same sample, sequenced in a study of technical replicates of blood from a handful of donors. TCRdb keeps only in-frame clones here, not all; method: immunoSEQ multiplex PCR. Here the sample spans approximately 49,000 clones, roughly nine tenths being singletons. Sequencing input: PBMCs. Source of these receptors: a human donor in good health. Some clones in this sample may be carry-over from other donors' samples.

This clone showed up just a few times. The chain uses TRBV7-2 and TRBJ1-1; 10 bases line up with TRBD1. CDR1 and CDR2 (germline): SGHTA, FQGNSA. This CDR3 contains 15 residues. V shed 6 bases and J 1 base; nucleotides not matched to a gene: 5. CDR3 amino acids: CASSYGQGGNTEAFF. CDR3 nucleotide sequence: TGTGCCAGCAGTTACGGACAGGGGGGGAACACTGAAGCTTTCTTT.

V usage is TRBV9 and J usage is TRBJ2-5; a possible D gene is TRBD2 (5 bases). V lost 4 bases, J lost 0 bases, and 10 bases lay in between. Germline lookup yields CDR1 SGDLS and CDR2 YYNGEE. The CDR3 runs to 14 residues. The CDR3 nucleotides are TGTGCCAGCAGCATTGGACTGCACCAAGAGACCCAGTACTTC. Translated: CASSIGLHQETQYF.

J is TRBJ1-5 and V is TRBV6-1; 8 bases map to TRBD1. This CDR3 region has 15 residues. After removal of 7 bases from V and 2 bases from J, the junction contained 7 bases not matched to a gene. CDR1 and CDR2 (germline): MNHNS, SASEGT. CDR3 sequence: CASTQGANGNQPQHF. The CDR3 DNA sequence: TGTGCCAGCACTCAGGGGGCGAACGGCAATCAGCCCCAGCATTTT.

The genes are TRBV6-1 and TRBJ2-7, with D unclear. Looked up from germline, CDR1 is MNHNS and CDR2 is SASEGT. V gave up 3 bases and J gave up 2 bases, with 8 bases separating them. The CDR3 spans 13 residues. This CDR3 reads CASSENTPYEQYF. In DNA, the CDR3 is TGTGCCAGCAGTGAGAACACACCCTACGAGCAGTACTTC.

The chain employs TRBV19 and TRBJ1-1; the match to TRBD1 covers 7 bases. The CDR3 consists of 14 residues. V shed 7 bases and J 4 bases; nucleotides not matched to a gene: 9. CDR1 and CDR2 from the germline V gene are LNHDA and SQIVND (reference sequence). CDR3 in amino acids: CASTADRATTEAFF. The DNA for the CDR3 is TGTGCCAGTACGGCTGACAGGGCGACCACTGAAGCTTTCTTT.

The chain recombines TRBV5-4 with TRBJ2-5; D perhaps matches TRBD1 (6 bases). CDR3 length equals 16 residues. Germline lookup yields CDR1 SGHNT and CDR2 YYREEE (reference sequence). V was trimmed by 0 bases and J by 0 bases, leaving 12 bases between them. CDR3 residues: CASSLELDSYQETQYF. In nucleotides, the CDR3 is TGTGCCAGCAGCTTGGAGTTGGACAGCTACCAAGAGACCCAGTACTTC.

The chain carries TRBV5-6 and TRBJ2-3, with 11 bases fitting TRBD2. Germline V gene lookup returns CDR1 SGHDT and CDR2 YYEEEE. The CDR3 covers 15 residues. V gave up 5 bases and J gave up 4 bases; unmatched junction bases: 6. The CDR3 reads CASSSLAGAADTQYF. The CDR3 DNA follows: TGTGCCAGCAGTTCACTAGCGGGGGCCGCAGATACGCAGTATTTT.

The chain is built from TRBV5-4 and TRBJ2-3; 11 bases line up with TRBD2. Germline trimming cut 5 bases from V and 5 bases from J; bases unmatched to any gene: 7. Germline V gene data show CDR1 as SGHNT and CDR2 as YYREEE (reference sequence). CDR3 length: 15 residues. As DNA, the CDR3 is TGTGCCAGCAGTCTAGCGGGAGGCCCGGGAGATACGCAGTATTTT. Its protein product is CASSLAGGPGDTQYF.

The chain joins TRBV14 to TRBJ1-3, with 8 positions matching TRBD1. From germline, CDR1 is SGHDN and CDR2 FVKESK. CDR3 length: 17 amino acids. Trimming removed 4 bases from V and 0 bases from J; junction bases left unmatched: 8. The CDR3 DNA reads as TGTGCCAGCAGCCCCGGGACAGGCTGGAGCTCTGGAAACACCATATATTTT. It is translated as CASSPGTGWSSGNTIYF.

The chain carries TRBV27 and TRBJ1-5, with D possibly TRBD1 on 5 matching bases. Germline CDR1 reads MNHEY; CDR2 reads SMNVEV (reference sequence). This CDR3 is built from 14 residues. With 2 bases removed from V and 1 base from J, the gap between germline ends came to 6 bases. Here the CDR3 reads CASSLRGSNQPQHF. The CDR3 nucleotides read TGTGCCAGCAGTTTACGGGGGAGCAATCAGCCCCAGCATTTT.

V gene TRBV2 combines with J gene TRBJ2-2, with TRBD1 as a possible D gene (6 bases). Germline V lookup: CDR1 SNHLY, CDR2 FYNNEI. There are 13 residues in the CDR3. Trimming left V 5 bases short and J 7 bases short, with 11 bases between. The CDR3 DNA reads TGTGCCAGCAGTCCACAAGGGGGCGGGGAGCTGTTTTTT. Protein sequence: CASSPQGGGELFF.

The gene calls are TRBV19 and TRBJ1-1; D ambiguous. Per germline, CDR1 LNHDA and CDR2 SQIVND (reference sequence). The V gene lost 8 bases and the J gene lost 0 bases, with 16 bases spanning the gap. The CDR3 has 15 amino acids. The CDR3 is CASPDFPEMNTEAFF. The DNA for the CDR3 is TGTGCCAGTCCGGACTTCCCAGAAATGAACACTGAAGCTTTCTTT. Looking up the rest from reference TRBV19 and TRBJ1-1 gives the full variable domain: DGGITQSPKYLFRKEGQNVTLSCEQNLNHDAMYWYRQDPGQGLRLIYYSQIVNDFQKGDIAEGYSVSREKKESFPLTVTSAQKNPTAFYLCASPDFPEMNTEAFFGQGTRLTVV.

The chain recombines TRBV6-1 with TRBJ1-6, with 8 bases aligning to TRBD1. The trim removed 7 bases at V and 6 bases at J, leaving 2 bases unmatched. The V gene's germline CDR1 is MNHNS and CDR2 SASEGT. The CDR3 length is 13 residues. The CDR3 nucleotides read TGTGCCAGCAAGGGACAGGTTAATTCACCCCTCCACTTT. Encoded protein: CASKGQVNSPLHF.